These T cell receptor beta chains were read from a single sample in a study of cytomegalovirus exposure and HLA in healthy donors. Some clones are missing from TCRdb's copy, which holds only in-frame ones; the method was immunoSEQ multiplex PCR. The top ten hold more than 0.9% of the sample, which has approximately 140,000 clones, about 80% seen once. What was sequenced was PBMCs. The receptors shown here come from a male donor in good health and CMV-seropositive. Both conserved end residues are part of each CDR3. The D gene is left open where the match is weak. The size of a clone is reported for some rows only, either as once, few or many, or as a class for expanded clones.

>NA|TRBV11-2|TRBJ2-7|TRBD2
TGTGCCAGCAGCTTAGACCCCAGGACTAGCGGGATGTACGAGCAGTACTTC
CASSLDPRTSGMYEQYF
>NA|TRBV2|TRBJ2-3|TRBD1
TGTGCCAGCAGGGGGACAGTCACAGATACGCAGTATTTT
CASRGTVTDTQYF
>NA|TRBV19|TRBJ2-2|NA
TGTGCCAGTAGTGCGGGCACCAGGGGCACCGGGGAGCTGTTTTTT
CASSAGTRGTGELFF
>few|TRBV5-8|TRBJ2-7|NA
TGTGCCAGCAGCTTGAAATTCGGCAGGGGGGCTACCTACGAGCAGTACTTC
CASSLKFGRGATYEQYF
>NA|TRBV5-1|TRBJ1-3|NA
TGCGCCAGCAGCTTGGGAGAAACAGCCTCTGGAAACACCATATATTTT
CASSLGETASGNTIYF
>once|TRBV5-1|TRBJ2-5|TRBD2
TGCGCCAGCAGCTACAAAGCCGGGACTAGCCCCGCCGGCGAGACCCAGTACTTC
CASSYKAGTSPAGETQYF
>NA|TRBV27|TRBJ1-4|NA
TGTGCCAGCAAACAGGGACGCGGTGAAAAACTGTTTTTT
CASKQGRGEKLFF
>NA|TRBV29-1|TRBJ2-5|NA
TGCAGCGTTGACCTCCAGGGTTTGGGGGAGACCCAGTACTTC
CSVDLQGLGETQYF
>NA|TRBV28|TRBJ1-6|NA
TGTGCCAGCAGTTTAGACTCGATACGTGATAATTCACCCCTCCACTTT
CASSLDSIRDNSPLHF
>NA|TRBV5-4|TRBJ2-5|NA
TGTGCCAGCAGCTTGGTGGGAGGGGGAGAGACCCAGTACTTC
CASSLVGGGETQYF
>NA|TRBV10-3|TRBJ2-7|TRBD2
TGTGCCATCAGTGAAACAGCGGGGGGTTACGAGCAGTACTTC
CAISETAGGYEQYF
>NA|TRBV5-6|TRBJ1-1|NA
TGTGCCAGCAGCTCCCGGAGAGGGGGTGCGGTGAACACTGAAGCTTTCTTT
CASSSRRGGAVNTEAFF
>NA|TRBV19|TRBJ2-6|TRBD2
TGTGCCAGTAGTATCCGGACTAGCGGGGGGTCTGGGGCCAACGTCCTGACTTTC
CASSIRTSGGSGANVLTF
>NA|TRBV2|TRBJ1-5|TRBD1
TGTGCCAGCAGCCCCGGGACAGGTCTTCAGCCCCAGCATTTT
CASSPGTGLQPQHF
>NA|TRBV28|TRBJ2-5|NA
TGTGCCAGCAGTTTGCGCGAAGAGACCCAGTACTTC
CASSLREETQYF
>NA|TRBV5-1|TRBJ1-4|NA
TGCGCCAGCAGATCAGGAGGTGAAAAACTGTTTTTT
CASRSGGEKLFF
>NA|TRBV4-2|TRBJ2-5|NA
TGTGCCAGCAGCCAGGAGGGACTCATCGGAGAGACCCAGTACTTC
CASSQEGLIGETQYF
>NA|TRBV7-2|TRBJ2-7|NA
TGTGCCAGCAGCTTAGTGGGGGGGCCCAATACCTACGAGCAGTACTTC
CASSLVGGPNTYEQYF
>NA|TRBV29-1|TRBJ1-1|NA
TGCAGCGTTGTGGCAGAGAACACTGAAGCTTTCTTT
CSVVAENTEAFF
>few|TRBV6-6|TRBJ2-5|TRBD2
TGTGCCAGCAGGTCTCCGGGAGCGGGACAAGAGACCCAGTACTTC
CASRSPGAGQETQYF
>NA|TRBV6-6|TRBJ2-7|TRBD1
TGTGCCAGCAGCCCTCCTCGGGACAGTCTCTACGAGCAGTACTTC
CASSPPRDSLYEQYF
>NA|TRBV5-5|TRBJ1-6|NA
TGTGCCAGCAGGACAGGAGTCTATAATTCGCCCCTCCACTTT
CASRTGVYNSPLHF
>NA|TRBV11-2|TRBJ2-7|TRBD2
TGTGCCAGCAGCATTCCGGGACTACCACCCCGGCAGTACTTC
CASSIPGLPPRQYF
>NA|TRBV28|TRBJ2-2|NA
TGTGCCAGCATTGGGAATAGCGGCGCCGGGGAGCTGTTTTTT
CASIGNSGAGELFF
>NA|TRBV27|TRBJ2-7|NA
TGTGCCAGCTCGGCGGCCGGCCCCCCCTACGAGCAGTACTTC
CASSAAGPPYEQYF
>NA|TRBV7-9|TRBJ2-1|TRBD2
TGTGCCAACCGCGGGGGGGCCTTTAGTGAGCAGTTCTTC
CANRGGAFSEQFF
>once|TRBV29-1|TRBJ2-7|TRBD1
TGCAGCGTTGAAGGAATCGGAGGCAGGGGGAGCTACGAGCAGTACTTC
CSVEGIGGRGSYEQYF
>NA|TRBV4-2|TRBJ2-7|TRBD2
TGTGCCAGCAGCCAAGAAGGGGCTAGCGGGGACTACGAGCAGTACTTC
CASSQEGASGDYEQYF
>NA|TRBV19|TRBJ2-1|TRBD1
TGTGCCAGTAGTGTAAACAGGGGAAGCTCCTACAATGAGCAGTTCTTC
CASSVNRGSSYNEQFF
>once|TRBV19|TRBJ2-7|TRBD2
TGTGCCAGTAGTCTAGGGGACTACGAGCAGCACTTC
CASSLGDYEQHF
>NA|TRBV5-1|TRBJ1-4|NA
TGCGCCAGCAGCTTGGATGGTTTTAGTGAAAAACTGTTTTTT
CASSLDGFSEKLFF
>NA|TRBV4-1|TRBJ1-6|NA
TGCGCCAGCAGCCAAGGGCTACAGGACAATTCACCCCTCCACTTT
CASSQGLQDNSPLHF
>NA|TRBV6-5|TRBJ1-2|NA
TGTGCCAGCAGTCCGCGGGGGGAGGGGATAGGTGGCTACACCTTC
CASSPRGEGIGGYTF